The entry below gives a single T cell receptor (beta chain) sequence along with its context. Per the study methods: The assay estimated nucleated cells by amplifying reference gene primers. The protocol was immunoSEQ multiplex PCR, while the TCRdb copy is restricted to in-frame clones and leaves out a portion. V and J calls and clone size come straight from that table; D and trimming were deduced from the DNA. The profile shows a few hundred thousand clones, roughly 82% of them singletons. The sample belongs to a study of blood T cell repertoires in COVID-19. Study context: Sites across the United States, Italy and Spain contributed samples from acute and convalescent COVID-19. T cells, B-cell-depleted T cells, or PBMCs supplied cDNA or gDNA.

From germline, CDR1 is MNHEY and CDR2 SMNVEV (reference sequence). The CDR3 contains 15 residues. The V gene lost 0 bases and the J gene lost 7 bases, with 13 bases spanning the gap. The receptor's source is a human donor in a cohort sampled during active COVID-19. Sequences were obtained from peripheral blood. The chain carries TRBV27 and TRBJ1-5; maybe TRBD1 (5 bases). The CDR3 reads CASSLSGGGYQPQHF. The CDR3 nucleotides are TGTGCCAGCAGTTTATCCGGGGGAGGCTACCAGCCCCAGCATTTT.